One and the same sample provided the 14 T cell receptor beta chains below, sequenced in a study of T cell responses to AZD1222 COVID-19 vaccine. Only in-frame clones appear in the TCRdb table, and some are missing; sequencing was by immunoSEQ multiplex PCR. The repertoire holds 150,000 to 200,000 clones, with roughly nine tenths as singletons. The sample here was peripheral blood, taken on day 0 of AZD1222 vaccination. The receptors here all came from an adult in good health.

The chain employs TRBV3-1 (or the pseudogene TRBV3-2) and TRBJ2-5; D unclear. Deletions cut 0 bases from V and 5 bases from J, with 13 bases between. This CDR3 is 15 amino acids long. In germline, CDR1 is LGHDT, CDR2 YNNKEL (reference sequence). CDR3 nucleotides: TGTGCCAGCAGCCAAGAAGCATATAGTCGGGAGACCCAGTACTTC. Amino acid sequence: CASSQEAYSRETQYF.

The chain couples TRBV6-1 to TRBJ2-5; tentatively, D is TRBD2 (5 bases). Trimming removed 3 bases from V and 3 bases from J, with 5 bases in between. Germline V gene lookup returns CDR1 MNHNS and CDR2 SASEGT. The CDR3 length is 12 residues. In DNA form, the CDR3 reads TGTGCCAGCAGTGAGGAGGAAGAGACCCAGTACTTC. This encodes CASSEEEETQYF.

This chain joins TRBV5-1 and TRBJ2-2; 9 nucleotides align to TRBD1. Germline CDR1 SGHRS, CDR2 YFSETQ. The CDR3 consists of 15 residues. The ends lost 0 bases at V and 6 bases at J; junction bases unmatched: 3. The chain's CDR3 is CASSLAGQGAGELFF. The CDR3 DNA reads TGCGCCAGCAGCTTGGCGGGACAGGGAGCCGGGGAGCTGTTTTTT.

This clone appeared once. The V and J genes are TRBV19 and TRBJ2-5, with 7 bases that match TRBD2. This CDR3 region has 14 residues. Germline V gene data show CDR1 as LNHDA and CDR2 as SQIVND (reference sequence). The J segment lost 4 bases and the V segment lost 3 bases, leaving 5 bases of the junction unmatched. The CDR3 protein is CASSMGGRGETQYF. For the CDR3, the DNA is TGTGCCAGTAGTATGGGCGGGAGAGGAGAGACCCAGTACTTC.

The chain has TRBV27 and TRBJ2-7; 7 nucleotides align to TRBD2. Trimming removed 6 bases from V and 0 bases from J; junction bases left unmatched: 11. Germline CDR1 is MNHEY and CDR2 is SMNVEV (reference sequence). The CDR3 has 16 residues. CDR3 coding DNA: TGTGCCAGCAGCCCCGTGGCTAGCGGTAGCTCCTACGAGCAGTACTTC. Encoded protein: CASSPVASGSSYEQYF.

The chain employs TRBV19 and TRBJ2-7; maybe TRBD1 (5 bases). The V end was cut by 2 bases, the J end by 5 bases, with 16 bases between. This CDR3 is 15 amino acids long. Germline CDR1 LNHDA, CDR2 SQIVND (reference sequence). CDR3 residues: CASSIRGQGRDEQYF. The CDR3 DNA sequence: TGTGCCAGTAGTATAAGGGGTCAGGGCCGGGACGAGCAGTACTTC.

CDR3 nucleotide sequence: TGTGCCACCAGCAGAGCGGGAGCGGGCAATGAGCAGTTCTTC. Its translation: CATSRAGAGNEQFF. The chain joins TRBV15 to TRBJ2-1; D is possibly TRBD2 (6 bases). Trimming shortened V by 1 base and J by 6 bases, and 10 bases separated the two germline ends. The CDR3 is 14 residues long. Germline CDR1 is LNHNV and CDR2 is YYDKDF (reference sequence).

A word on this clone: The sample has other DNA sequences that encode this CDR3 too. CDR3 DNA sequence: TGTGCCAGTAGTATTACGGTGAACACTGAAGCTTTCTTT. Translation gives CASSITVNTEAFF. The chain is built from TRBV19 and TRBJ1-1; D not certain. In germline, CDR1 is LNHDA, CDR2 SQIVND (reference sequence). CDR3 size: 13 residues. Deletions cut 3 bases from V and 0 bases from J, with 5 bases between. The complete variable domain, with remaining parts taken from reference TRBV19 and TRBJ1-1, reads DGGITQSPKYLFRKEGQNVTLSCEQNLNHDAMYWYRQDPGQGLRLIYYSQIVNDFQKGDIAEGYSVSREKKESFPLTVTSAQKNPTAFYLCASSITVNTEAFFGQGTRLTVV.

The chain employs TRBV6-5 and TRBJ2-3; no clear D. This CDR3 is built from 14 residues. CDR1 and CDR2 (germline): MNHEY, SVGAGI. V was shortened by 2 bases and J by 5 bases, with 11 bases between the two germline ends. CDR3 region: CASSYRVSLDTQYF. The CDR3 DNA reads TGTGCCAGCAGTTACAGGGTCTCGCTAGATACGCAGTATTTT.

The V and J genes are TRBV19 and TRBJ1-1, with D possibly being TRBD1 (5 bases). Germline CDR1 LNHDA, CDR2 SQIVND (reference sequence). The CDR3 totals 14 residues. V was trimmed by 2 bases and J by 10 bases, leaving 17 bases between them. CDR3 in DNA: TGTGCCAGTAGTATAAGGTCAGGGCGCGAGCGAGCTTTCTTT. Encoded protein: CASSIRSGRERAFF.

This chain links TRBV15 with TRBJ2-3; TRBD2 matches at 10 bases. This CDR3 has 18 residues. With 0 bases clipped from V and 3 bases from J, the junction kept 9 bases outside the gene matches. Germline CDR1 and CDR2: LNHNV and YYDKDF (reference sequence). CDR3 DNA sequence: TGTGCCACCAGCAGAGAACTAGCGGGATTGGTTGGTACAGATACGCAGTATTTT. Amino acids: CATSRELAGLVGTDTQYF.

Comments on this clone: At one end, the junction sequence differs from germline, possibly due to a read error. This chain's CDR3 is CATSRGGQVTSHEQYF. For the CDR3, the DNA is TGTGCCACCAGCAGAGGCGGACAGGTGACCTCCCACGAGCAGTACTTC. The chain uses TRBV15 and TRBJ2-7; 7 bases map to TRBD1. Germline-derived CDR1 and CDR2 are LNHNV and YYDKDF (reference sequence). The CDR3 sequence is 16 residues long.

This rearrangement joins TRBV5-4 to TRBJ2-1; D may match TRBD1 or TRBD2 (5 bases each). The CDR3 sequence is 14 residues long. Germline V lookup: CDR1 SGHNT, CDR2 YYREEE (reference sequence). Trimming removed 4 bases at V and 4 bases at J, with 12 bases between. CDR3 sequence reads: CASSPRDPYNEQFF. In DNA form, the CDR3 reads TGTGCCAGCAGCCCGAGGGACCCGTACAATGAGCAGTTCTTC.

The V and J genes are TRBV3-1 (or the pseudogene TRBV3-2) and TRBJ1-2; D is perhaps TRBD1 (5 bases). V lost 4 bases, J lost 6 bases, and 15 bases lay in between. CDR1 and CDR2 (germline): LGHDT, YNNKEL (reference sequence). This CDR3 spans 14 amino acids. The CDR3 loop is CASSLNAGYDGYTF. In DNA form, the CDR3 reads TGTGCCAGCAGCCTAAACGCAGGGTACGATGGCTACACCTTC.